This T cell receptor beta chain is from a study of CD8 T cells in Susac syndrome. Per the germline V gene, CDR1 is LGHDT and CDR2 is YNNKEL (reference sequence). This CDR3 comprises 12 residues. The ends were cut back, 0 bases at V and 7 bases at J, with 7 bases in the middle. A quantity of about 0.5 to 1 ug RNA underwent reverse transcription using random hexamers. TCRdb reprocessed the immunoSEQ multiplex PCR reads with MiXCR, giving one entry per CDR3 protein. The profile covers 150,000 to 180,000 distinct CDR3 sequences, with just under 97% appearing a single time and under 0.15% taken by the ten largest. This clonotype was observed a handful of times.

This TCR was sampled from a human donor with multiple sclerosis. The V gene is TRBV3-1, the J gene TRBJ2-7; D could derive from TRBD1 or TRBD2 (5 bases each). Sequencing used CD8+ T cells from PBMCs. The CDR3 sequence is CASSQDGGEQYF. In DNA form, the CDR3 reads TGTGCCAGCAGCCAAGATGGGGGAGAGCAGTACTTC.